The following is a T cell receptor (beta chain) sequence with its context. This specimen belongs to a study of blood T cell repertoires in COVID-19. The table came from immunoSEQ multiplex PCR; TCRdb's copy has only in-frame clones and leaves some out. The sample contains some 210,000 clones, 81% of which appear only once. The germline V gene encodes CDR1 MDHEN and CDR2 SYDVKM. This CDR3 has 14 residues. V shed 5 bases and J shed 0 bases, with 10 bases lying between them. The chain employs TRBV28 and TRBJ1-2, with D perhaps TRBD1 (6 bases). The clonotype was recovered from a woman aged 50 to 65 with acute COVID-19. The sample was PBMCs or T cells enriched from blood (not recorded which). The CDR3 loop reads CASSNSGANYGYTF. The CDR3 region has the DNA TGTGCCAGCAGTAACTCAGGGGCTAACTATGGCTACACCTTC.